Below, 8 T cell receptor beta chains from the same sample are listed, as sequenced in a study of early T cells in non-severe SARS-CoV-2 infection. TCRdb called the 5' RACE reads again in MiXCR, with one record for every CDR3 protein. This sample carries 60,000 to 90,000 distinct CDR3 sequences, about 16% of them seen once, and the ten largest clones take approximately 2.9%. Material for sequencing was whole blood. Every receptor here comes from an adult who was a healthcare worker with PCR-confirmed SARS-CoV-2 infection or an uninfected control (not recorded which).

V gene TRBV20-1 combines with J gene TRBJ2-2; TRBD1 agrees at 7 bases. The CDR3 contains 14 residues. The V gene end was trimmed by 6 bases and the J gene end by 5 bases; junction bases not matched to a gene: 9. Looked up from germline, CDR1 is DFQATT and CDR2 is SNEGSKA (reference sequence). Written as DNA, the CDR3 is TGCAGTGCCAGGGGACAGCGTGATACCGGGGAGCTGTTTTTT. It yields the protein CSARGQRDTGELFF.

This clonotype showed up just a few times. This chain links TRBV27 with TRBJ1-4, with D perhaps matching TRBD1 (5 bases). CDR1 is MNHEY, CDR2 SMNVEV, per germline (reference sequence). The CDR3 has 14 residues. V was clipped by 4 bases and J by 8 bases, with 14 bases between them. In DNA, the CDR3 is TGTGCCAGCAGTTCGGGGGGGGTAGGGGAAAAACTGTTTTTT. Residues: CASSSGGVGEKLFF.

V is TRBV20-1 and J is TRBJ1-4; D remains unclear. The CDR3 contains 14 residues. Germline V lookup: CDR1 DFQATT, CDR2 SNEGSKA (reference sequence). Trimming pared 3 bases from V and 4 bases from J, leaving 12 bases between. The chain's CDR3 is CSARGEQINEKLFF. CDR3 DNA: TGCAGTGCTAGGGGTGAACAGATTAATGAAAAACTGTTTTTT.

The genes are TRBV18 and TRBJ2-7; D possibly corresponds to TRBD1 (5 bases). The CDR3 runs 13 residues. Germline CDR1 is KGHSH and CDR2 is LQKENI. Trimming stripped 6 bases from V and 5 bases from J, with 14 bases between. This CDR3 is CASSRQGGNEQYF. The CDR3 bases are TGTGCCAGCTCCAGGCAGGGTGGGAACGAGCAGTACTTC.

This clonotype came up a few times. The CDR3 reads CASSLEVPGANVLTF. The CDR3 DNA follows: TGCGCCAGCAGCTTGGAAGTTCCCGGGGCCAACGTCCTGACTTTC. The chain uses TRBV5-1 and TRBJ2-6; D is unclear. The germline V and J ends were trimmed by 0 bases and 4 bases, with 8 bases remaining between them. The CDR3 runs 15 residues. CDR1 is SGHRS and CDR2 is YFSETQ in the germline V gene.

The rearrangement uses TRBV6-6 and TRBJ2-3; D unclear. Trimming pared 10 bases from V and 2 bases from J, leaving 13 bases between. Germline V gives CDR1 MNHNY, CDR2 SVGAGI (reference sequence). The CDR3 sequence is 13 residues long. CDR3 protein: CATLQAPTDTQYF. CDR3 coding DNA: TGTGCCACCCTCCAAGCGCCCACAGATACGCAGTATTTT.

The V gene is TRBV5-1, the J gene TRBJ2-3; D gene unclear. There are 14 residues in the CDR3. CDR1 is SGHRS, CDR2 YFSETQ, per germline. The V and J ends lost 7 bases and 6 bases respectively, with 18 bases between them. The CDR3 DNA sequence: TGCGCCAGCTACTTGGGGATCCCATCGGATACGCAGTATTTT. This translates into CASYLGIPSDTQYF.

This clonotype was picked up a small number of times. This chain connects TRBV11-2 to TRBJ2-7; 7 bases agree with TRBD2. The CDR3 sequence is 15 residues long. Looked up from germline, CDR1 is SGHAT and CDR2 is FQNNGV. With 5 bases clipped from V and 6 bases from J, the junction kept 13 bases outside the gene matches. This CDR3 reads CASSPVGGTGGEQYF. In DNA form, the CDR3 reads TGTGCCAGCAGCCCCGTGGGCGGTACGGGGGGCGAGCAGTACTTC. Full variable domain (outside the CDR3, taken from reference TRBV11-2 and TRBJ2-7): EAGVAQSPRYKIIEKRQSVAFWCNPISGHATLYWYQQILGQGPKLLIQFQNNGVVDDSQLPKDRFSAERLKGVDSTLKIQPAKLEDSAVYLCASSPVGGTGGEQYFGPGTRLTVT.